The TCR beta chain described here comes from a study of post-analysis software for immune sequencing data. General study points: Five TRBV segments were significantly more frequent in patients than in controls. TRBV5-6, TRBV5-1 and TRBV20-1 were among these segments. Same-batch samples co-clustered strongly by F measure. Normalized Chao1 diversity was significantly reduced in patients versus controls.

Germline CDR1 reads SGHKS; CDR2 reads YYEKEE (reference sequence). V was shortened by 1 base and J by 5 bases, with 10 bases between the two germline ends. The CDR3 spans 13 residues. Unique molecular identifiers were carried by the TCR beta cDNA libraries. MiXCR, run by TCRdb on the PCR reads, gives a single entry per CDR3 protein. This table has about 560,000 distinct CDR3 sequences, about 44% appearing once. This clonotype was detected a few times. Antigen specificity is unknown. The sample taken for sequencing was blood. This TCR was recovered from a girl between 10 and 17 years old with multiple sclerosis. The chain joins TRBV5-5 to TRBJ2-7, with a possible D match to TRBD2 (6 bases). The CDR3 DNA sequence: TGTGCCAGCAGCTTGCGACTAGTGAACGAGCAGTACTTC. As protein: CASSLRLVNEQYF.